Listed below are T cell receptor beta chains from one sample, sequenced in a study of OX40 agonist ivuxolimab in advanced cancers. The repertoire was sequenced with immunoSEQ multiplex PCR; TCRdb's copy has only in-frame clones and lacks some. Of under 80,000 clones in the sample, around 83% were seen once. Sequenced material: CD4+ or CD8+ T cells sorted from blood, taken in a trial of the OX40 agonist ivuxolimab. The receptors were sampled from an adult with an advanced solid tumor such as melanoma, head and neck, liver or kidney cancer. Each CDR3 is given with its conserved first and last residue. A D gene is named only where the DNA matches it firmly. Some rows mark clone size as missing; the rest say once, few, many or name a class of expanded clone.

NA,TRBV19,TRBJ1-5,few,TGTGCCAGTAGAGCCCCTTTTGAAGCCCAGCATTTT,CASRAPFEAQHF
NA,TRBV5-1,TRBJ1-4,NA,TGCGCCAGCAGCTTGGGAGCACAGCGAGACAATGAAAAACTGTTTTTT,CASSLGAQRDNEKLFF
TRBD2,TRBV2,TRBJ2-1,NA,TGTGCCAGCAGTGTGGAGGGACTACCCTACAATGAGCAGTTCTTC,CASSVEGLPYNEQFF
NA,TRBV5-8,TRBJ1-6,NA,TGTGCCAGCAGCTCCCTAAGTGTCTCCTATAATTCACCCCTCCACTTT,CASSSLSVSYNSPLHF
TRBD1,TRBV30,TRBJ1-6,NA,TGTGCCTGGAGTCCGAAAACAGGGGGCTATTCACCCCTCCACTTT,CAWSPKTGGYSPLHF
NA,TRBV2,TRBJ2-7,few,TGTGCCAGCAGTGAAGGGTACCGAACGTCCGAGCAGTACTTC,CASSEGYRTSEQYF
NA,TRBV12-5,TRBJ1-1,NA,TGTGCTAGTGGTTTGGGGACCGACACTGAAGCTTTCTTT,CASGLGTDTEAFF
NA,TRBV6-5,TRBJ1-2,NA,TGTGCCAGCAGTCGTAGGGGTTATGCTAACTATGGCTACACCTTC,CASSRRGYANYGYTF
NA,TRBV2,TRBJ2-7,NA,TGTGCCAGCACGACAACAGGAGGCTCCTACGAGCAGTACTTC,CASTTTGGSYEQYF
NA,TRBV5-8,TRBJ1-4,NA,TGTGCCAGCAGCCCACCCTTTGGGGTACGGAATGAAAAACTGTTTTTT,CASSPPFGVRNEKLFF
NA,TRBV9,TRBJ1-1,NA,TGTGCCAGCAGCGAAGGCAGGGCGGCAGGTGAAGCTTTCTTT,CASSEGRAAGEAFF
TRBD2,TRBV7-2,TRBJ2-5,NA,TGTGCCAGCAGCCGCGGACTAGCGGGAGGGGAGACCCAGTACTTC,CASSRGLAGGETQYF
TRBD2,TRBV6-1,TRBJ2-7,once,TGTGCCAGCAGTGAGACTAGCGGGAGCGGTGAGCAGTACTTC,CASSETSGSGEQYF
NA,TRBV21-1,TRBJ1-4,NA,TGTGCCAGCAGCCCCAGGGCGGTTGCAACTAATGAAAAACTGTTTTTT,CASSPRAVATNEKLFF
NA,TRBV5-5,TRBJ1-2,few,TGTGCCAGCAGCTTGGCAAAGACAAGCTCCTATGGCTACACCTTC,CASSLAKTSSYGYTF
NA,TRBV7-9,TRBJ2-5,NA,TGTGCCAGCACCTCCAGGGTTGGGGAGACCCAGTACTTC,CASTSRVGETQYF
NA,TRBV19,TRBJ1-1,NA,TGTGCCAGTAGTATAGCGGGCAGGGAAGCTTTCTTT,CASSIAGREAFF
NA,TRBV7-6,TRBJ2-7,NA,TGTGCCAGCAGCTTAGTCCCTTACGAGCAGTACTTC,CASSLVPYEQYF
NA,TRBV7-9,TRBJ1-3,NA,TGTGCCAGCAGCCCGACTTCCGCCACGGGATCTGGAAACACCATATATTTT,CASSPTSATGSGNTIYF
NA,TRBV21-1,TRBJ1-2,NA,TGTGCCAGCAGCAAAGGGAGGGAGGGCGGCTACACCTTC,CASSKGREGGYTF